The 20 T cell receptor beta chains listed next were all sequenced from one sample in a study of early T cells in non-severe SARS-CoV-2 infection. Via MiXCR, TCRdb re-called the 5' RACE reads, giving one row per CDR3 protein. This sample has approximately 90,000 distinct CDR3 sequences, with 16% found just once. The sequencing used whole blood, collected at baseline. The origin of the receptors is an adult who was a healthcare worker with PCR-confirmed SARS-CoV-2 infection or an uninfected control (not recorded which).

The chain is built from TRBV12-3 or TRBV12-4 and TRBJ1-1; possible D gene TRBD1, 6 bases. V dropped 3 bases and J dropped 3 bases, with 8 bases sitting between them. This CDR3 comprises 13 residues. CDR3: CASSFYRDTEAFF. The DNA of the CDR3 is TGTGCCAGCAGTTTTTACAGGGACACTGAAGCTTTCTTT.

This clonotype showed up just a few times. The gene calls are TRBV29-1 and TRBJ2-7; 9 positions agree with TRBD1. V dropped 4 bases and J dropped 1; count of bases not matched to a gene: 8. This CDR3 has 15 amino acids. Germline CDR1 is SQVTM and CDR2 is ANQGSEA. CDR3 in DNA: TGCAGCGTTGTTGGGGACAGGGAGCGGTCCTACGAGCAGTACTTC. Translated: CSVVGDRERSYEQYF.

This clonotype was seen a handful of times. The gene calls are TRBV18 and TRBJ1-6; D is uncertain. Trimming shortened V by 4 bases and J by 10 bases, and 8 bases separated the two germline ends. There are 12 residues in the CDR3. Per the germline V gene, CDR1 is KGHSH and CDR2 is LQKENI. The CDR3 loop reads CASSLQRSPLHF. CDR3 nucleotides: TGTGCCAGCTCACTACAGCGGTCACCCCTCCACTTT.

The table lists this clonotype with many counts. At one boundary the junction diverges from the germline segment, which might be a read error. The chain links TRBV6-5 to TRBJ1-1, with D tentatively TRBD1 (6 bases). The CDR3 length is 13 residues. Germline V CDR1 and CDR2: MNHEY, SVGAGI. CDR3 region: CASSKTRDTEVFF. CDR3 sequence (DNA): TGTGCCAGCAGCAAAACCAGGGACACTGAAGTTTTCTTT.

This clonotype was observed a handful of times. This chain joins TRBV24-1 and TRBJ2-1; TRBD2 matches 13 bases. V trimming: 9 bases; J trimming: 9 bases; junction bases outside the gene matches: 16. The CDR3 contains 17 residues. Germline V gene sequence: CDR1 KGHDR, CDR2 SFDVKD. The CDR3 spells CATAVSTGTSGKGEQFF. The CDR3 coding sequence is TGTGCCACCGCGGTCTCTACCGGGACTAGCGGGAAAGGTGAGCAGTTCTTC.

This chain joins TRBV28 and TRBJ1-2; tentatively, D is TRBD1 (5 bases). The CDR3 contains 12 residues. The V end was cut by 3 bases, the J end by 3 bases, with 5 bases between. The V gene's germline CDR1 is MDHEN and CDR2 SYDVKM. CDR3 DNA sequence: TGTGCCAGCAGTTTCAGGGACTATGGCTACACCTTC. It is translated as CASSFRDYGYTF.

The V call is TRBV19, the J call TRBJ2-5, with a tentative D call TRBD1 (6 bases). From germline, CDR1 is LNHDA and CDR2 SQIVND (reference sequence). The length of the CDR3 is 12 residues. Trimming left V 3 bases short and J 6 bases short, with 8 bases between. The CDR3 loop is CASSMGAKTQYF. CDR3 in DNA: TGTGCCAGTAGTATGGGGGCGAAGACCCAGTACTTC.

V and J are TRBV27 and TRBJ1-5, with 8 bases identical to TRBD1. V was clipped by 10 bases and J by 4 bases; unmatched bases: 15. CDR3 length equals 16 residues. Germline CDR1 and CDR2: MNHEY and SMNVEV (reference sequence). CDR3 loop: CANKKNGTGRNQPQHF. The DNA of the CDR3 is TGTGCCAACAAAAAAAACGGGACAGGTCGTAATCAGCCCCAGCATTTT.

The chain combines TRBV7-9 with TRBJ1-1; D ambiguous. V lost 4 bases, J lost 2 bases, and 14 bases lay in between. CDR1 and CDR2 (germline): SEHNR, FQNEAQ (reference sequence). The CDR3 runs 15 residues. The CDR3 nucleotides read TGTGCCAGCAGCTCCCCCAGGAGCAAAAACACTGAAGCTTTCTTT. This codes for CASSSPRSKNTEAFF.

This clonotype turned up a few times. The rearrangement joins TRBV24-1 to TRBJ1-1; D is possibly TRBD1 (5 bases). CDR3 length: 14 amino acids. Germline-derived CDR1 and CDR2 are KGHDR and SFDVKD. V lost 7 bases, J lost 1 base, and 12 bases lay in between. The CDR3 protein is CATREGPSNTEAFF. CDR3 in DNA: TGTGCCACCAGGGAGGGACCCTCGAACACTGAAGCTTTCTTT.

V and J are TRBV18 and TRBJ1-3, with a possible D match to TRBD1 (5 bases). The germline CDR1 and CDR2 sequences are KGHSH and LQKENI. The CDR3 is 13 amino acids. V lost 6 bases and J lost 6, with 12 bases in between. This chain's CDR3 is CASSQGVENTIYF. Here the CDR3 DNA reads TGTGCCAGCTCTCAAGGGGTCGAAAACACCATATATTTT.

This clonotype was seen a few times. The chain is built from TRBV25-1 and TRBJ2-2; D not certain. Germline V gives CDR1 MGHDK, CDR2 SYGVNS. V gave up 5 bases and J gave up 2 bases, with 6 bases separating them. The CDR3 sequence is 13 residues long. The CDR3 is CASSKKNTGELFF. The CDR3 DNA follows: TGTGCCAGCAGTAAAAAAAACACCGGGGAGCTGTTTTTT.

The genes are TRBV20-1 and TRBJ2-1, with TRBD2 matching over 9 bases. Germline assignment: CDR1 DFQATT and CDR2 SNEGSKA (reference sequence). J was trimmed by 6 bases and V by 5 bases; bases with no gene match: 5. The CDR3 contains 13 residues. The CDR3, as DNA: TGCAGTGCTGGTCAGCGGGAGGCCAATGAGCAGTTCTTC. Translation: CSAGQREANEQFF.

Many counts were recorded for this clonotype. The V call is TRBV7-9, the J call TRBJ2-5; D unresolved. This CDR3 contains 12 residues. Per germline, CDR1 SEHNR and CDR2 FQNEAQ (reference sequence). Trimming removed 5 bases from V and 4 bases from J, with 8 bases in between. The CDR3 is CASSATPETQYF. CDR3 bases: TGTGCCAGCAGCGCCACTCCAGAGACCCAGTACTTC.

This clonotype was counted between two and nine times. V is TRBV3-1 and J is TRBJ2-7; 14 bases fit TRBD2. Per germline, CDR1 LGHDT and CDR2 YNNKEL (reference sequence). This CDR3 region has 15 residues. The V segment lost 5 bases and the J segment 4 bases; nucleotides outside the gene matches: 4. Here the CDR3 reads CASSYGTSGSYEQYF. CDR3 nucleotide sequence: TGTGCCAGCAGCTATGGGACTAGCGGGAGTTACGAGCAGTACTTC.

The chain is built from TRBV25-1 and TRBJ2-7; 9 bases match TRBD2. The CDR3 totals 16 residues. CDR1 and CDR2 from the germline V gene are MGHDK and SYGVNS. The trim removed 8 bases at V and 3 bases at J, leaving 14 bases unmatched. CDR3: CASPYEESGRHYEQYF. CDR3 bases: TGTGCCAGCCCGTACGAGGAAAGCGGGAGGCACTACGAGCAGTACTTC.

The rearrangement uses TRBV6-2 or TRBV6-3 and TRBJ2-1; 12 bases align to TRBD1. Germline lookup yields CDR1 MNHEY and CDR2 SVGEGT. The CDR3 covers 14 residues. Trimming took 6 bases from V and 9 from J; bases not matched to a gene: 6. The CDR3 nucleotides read TGTGCCAGCAGACCGGGACAGGGGGCTGGTGAGCAGTTCTTC. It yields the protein CASRPGQGAGEQFF.

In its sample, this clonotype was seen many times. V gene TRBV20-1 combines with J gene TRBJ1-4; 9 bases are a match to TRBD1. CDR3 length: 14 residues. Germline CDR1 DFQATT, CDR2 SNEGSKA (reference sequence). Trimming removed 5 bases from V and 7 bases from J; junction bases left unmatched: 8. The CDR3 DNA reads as TGCAGTGCTCCCCCGACAGGGGGGGGTGAAAAACTGTTTTTT. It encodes CSAPPTGGGEKLFF.

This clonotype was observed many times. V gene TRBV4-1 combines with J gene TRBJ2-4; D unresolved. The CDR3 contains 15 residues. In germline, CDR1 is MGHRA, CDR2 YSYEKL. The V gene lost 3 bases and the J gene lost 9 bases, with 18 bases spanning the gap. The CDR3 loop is CASSHTGPLTGIQYF. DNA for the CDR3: TGCGCCAGCAGCCACACCGGGCCCCTGACCGGCATTCAGTACTTC.

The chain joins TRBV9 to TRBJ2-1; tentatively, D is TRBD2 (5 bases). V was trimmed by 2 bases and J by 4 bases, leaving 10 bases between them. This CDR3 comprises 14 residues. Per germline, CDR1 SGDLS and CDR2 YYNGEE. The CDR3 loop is CASSVGRAYNEQFF. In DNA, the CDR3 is TGTGCCAGCAGCGTTGGGCGGGCGTACAATGAGCAGTTCTTC.